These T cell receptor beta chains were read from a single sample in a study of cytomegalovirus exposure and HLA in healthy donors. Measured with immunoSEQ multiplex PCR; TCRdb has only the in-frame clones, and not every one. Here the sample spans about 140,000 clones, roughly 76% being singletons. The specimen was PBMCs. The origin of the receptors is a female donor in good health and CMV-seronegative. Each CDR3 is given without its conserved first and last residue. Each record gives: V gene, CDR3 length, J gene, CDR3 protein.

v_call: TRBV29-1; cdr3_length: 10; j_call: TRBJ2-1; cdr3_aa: SVNRGGEEQF
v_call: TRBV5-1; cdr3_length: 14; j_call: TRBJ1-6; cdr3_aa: ASSLVTGQKNSPLH
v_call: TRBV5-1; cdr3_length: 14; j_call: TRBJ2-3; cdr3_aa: ASSLVGTGGRDTQY
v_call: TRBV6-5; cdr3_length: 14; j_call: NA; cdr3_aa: ASSYSLAGGTYEQY
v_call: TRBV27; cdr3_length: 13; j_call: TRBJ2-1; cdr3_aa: ASKLQGEWENEQF
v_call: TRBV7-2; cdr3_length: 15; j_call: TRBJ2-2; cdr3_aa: ASSLIYGSSNTGELF
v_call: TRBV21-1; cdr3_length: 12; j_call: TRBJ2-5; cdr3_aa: ASSALDSLETQY
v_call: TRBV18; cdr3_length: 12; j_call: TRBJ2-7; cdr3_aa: ASSPNSRDYEQY
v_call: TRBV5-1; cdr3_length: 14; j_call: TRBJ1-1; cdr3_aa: ASSWGPGTGATEAF
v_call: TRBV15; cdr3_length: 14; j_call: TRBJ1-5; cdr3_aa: ATSRDRQANNQPQH
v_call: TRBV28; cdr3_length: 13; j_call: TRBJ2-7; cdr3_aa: ASSLHGGSSYEQY
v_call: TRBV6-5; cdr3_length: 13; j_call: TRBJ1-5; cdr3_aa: ASSRGTLGNQPQH
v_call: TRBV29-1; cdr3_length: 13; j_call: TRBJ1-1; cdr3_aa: SVEGRGALNTEAF
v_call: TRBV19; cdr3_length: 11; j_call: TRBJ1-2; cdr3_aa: ASTSRAPGGYT
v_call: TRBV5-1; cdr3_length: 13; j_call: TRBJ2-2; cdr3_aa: ASSLGAVNTGELF
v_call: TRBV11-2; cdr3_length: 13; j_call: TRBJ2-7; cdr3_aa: ASSSRGGVGYEQY
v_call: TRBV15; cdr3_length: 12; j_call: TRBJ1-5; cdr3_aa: ATKGQGNGQPQH
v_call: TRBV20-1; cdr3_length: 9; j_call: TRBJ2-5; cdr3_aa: SVDRGETQY
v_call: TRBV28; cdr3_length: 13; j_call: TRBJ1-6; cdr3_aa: ASLSPAGGPAPLH
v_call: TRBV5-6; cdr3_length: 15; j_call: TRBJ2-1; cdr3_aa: ASSLRVMGQGPREQF
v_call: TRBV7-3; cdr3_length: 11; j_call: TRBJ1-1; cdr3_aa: ASSQGTGKEAF
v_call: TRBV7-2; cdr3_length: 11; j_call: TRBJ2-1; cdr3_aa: ASSPGDYNEQF
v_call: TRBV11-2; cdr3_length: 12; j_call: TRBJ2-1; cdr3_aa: ASSPRTSGSEQF
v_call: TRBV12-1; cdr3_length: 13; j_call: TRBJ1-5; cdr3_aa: ASSLRPGGNQPQH
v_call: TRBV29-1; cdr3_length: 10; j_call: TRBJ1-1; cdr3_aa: SGGSYYTEAF
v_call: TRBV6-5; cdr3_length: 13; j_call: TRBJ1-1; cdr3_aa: ASSFATAMNTEAF
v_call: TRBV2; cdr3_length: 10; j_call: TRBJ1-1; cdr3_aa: ASTQGGTEAF
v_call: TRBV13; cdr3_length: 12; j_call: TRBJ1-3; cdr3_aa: ASSLVDSKHTIY
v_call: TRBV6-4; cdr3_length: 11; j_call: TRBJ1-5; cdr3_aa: ASSDKGNQPQH
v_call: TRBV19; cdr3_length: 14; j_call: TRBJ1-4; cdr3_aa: ASRRDSRATNEKLF
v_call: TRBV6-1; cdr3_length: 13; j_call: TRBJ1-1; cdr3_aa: ASSRRGIMNTEAF
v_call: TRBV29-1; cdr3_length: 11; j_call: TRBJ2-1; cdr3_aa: SVETGGRNEQF
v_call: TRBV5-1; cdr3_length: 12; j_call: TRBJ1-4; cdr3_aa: ASSLQTGNEKLF
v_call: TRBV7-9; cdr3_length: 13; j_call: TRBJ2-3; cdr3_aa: ASSGTSVRTDTQY
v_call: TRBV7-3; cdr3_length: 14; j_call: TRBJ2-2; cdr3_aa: ASSPETGRATGELF
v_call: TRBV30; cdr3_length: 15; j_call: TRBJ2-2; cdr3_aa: AWSVRPRGGTPGELF
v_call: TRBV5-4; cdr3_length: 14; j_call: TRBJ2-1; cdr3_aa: ASSLTSGRRGNEQF
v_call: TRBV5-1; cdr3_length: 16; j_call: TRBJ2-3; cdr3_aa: ASSLVSPSGSSTDTQY
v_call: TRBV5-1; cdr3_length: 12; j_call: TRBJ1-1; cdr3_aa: ASSWGQSNTEAF
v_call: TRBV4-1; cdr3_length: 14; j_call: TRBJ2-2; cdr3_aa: ASSQEWQGNTGELF
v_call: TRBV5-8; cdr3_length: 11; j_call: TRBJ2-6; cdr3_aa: ASFFSGANVLT
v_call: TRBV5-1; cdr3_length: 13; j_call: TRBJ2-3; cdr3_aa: ASSKQGEITDTQY
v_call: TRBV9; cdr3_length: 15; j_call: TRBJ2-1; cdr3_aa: ASSVDSGGSSYNEQF
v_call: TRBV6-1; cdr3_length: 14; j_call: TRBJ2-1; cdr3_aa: ASSEQTSGRMGEQF
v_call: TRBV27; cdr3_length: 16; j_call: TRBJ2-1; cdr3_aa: ASSLRLAGATSYNEQF
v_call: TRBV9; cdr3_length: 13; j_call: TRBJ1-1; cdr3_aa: ASSGGSLGSTEAF
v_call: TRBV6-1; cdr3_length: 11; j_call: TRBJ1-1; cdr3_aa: ASSDGANTEAF
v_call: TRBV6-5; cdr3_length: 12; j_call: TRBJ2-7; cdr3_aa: ASRGQGNSYEQY
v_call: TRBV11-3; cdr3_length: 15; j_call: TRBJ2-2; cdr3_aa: ASSSRTSGRLAGELF
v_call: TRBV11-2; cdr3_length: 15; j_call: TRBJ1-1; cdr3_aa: ASSRIGAGFMNTEAF
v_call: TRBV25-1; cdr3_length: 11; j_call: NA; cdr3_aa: ASSEYHTYEQY
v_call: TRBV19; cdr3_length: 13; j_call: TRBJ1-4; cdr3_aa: ASSQQTATNEKLF